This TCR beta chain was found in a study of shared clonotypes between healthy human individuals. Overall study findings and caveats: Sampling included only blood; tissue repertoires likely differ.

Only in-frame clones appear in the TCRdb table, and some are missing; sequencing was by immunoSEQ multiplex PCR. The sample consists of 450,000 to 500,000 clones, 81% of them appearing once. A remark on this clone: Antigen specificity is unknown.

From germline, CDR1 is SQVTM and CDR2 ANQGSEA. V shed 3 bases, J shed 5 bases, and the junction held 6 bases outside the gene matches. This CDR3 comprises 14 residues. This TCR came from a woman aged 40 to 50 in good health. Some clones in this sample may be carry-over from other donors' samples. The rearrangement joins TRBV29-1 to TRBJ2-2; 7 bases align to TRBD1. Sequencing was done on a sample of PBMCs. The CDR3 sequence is CSVDRTGGTGELFF. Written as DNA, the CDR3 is TGCAGCGTTGACCGGACAGGAGGTACCGGGGAGCTGTTTTTT.